Each of the 5 T cell receptor beta chains below was sequenced from the same sample in a study of blood T cell repertoires in COVID-19. The assay was immunoSEQ multiplex PCR, and TCRdb's table has in-frame clones only and misses some. Among under 250,000 clones, roughly 86% were seen once, and the ten largest hold under 4.5%. Sequenced material: peripheral blood. All receptors come from a man aged 45-60 years with acute or convalescent COVID-19.

The chain has TRBV13 and TRBJ2-2; 7 bases are shared with TRBD2. The V gene end was trimmed by 5 bases and the J gene end by 0 bases; junction bases not matched to a gene: 9. The CDR3 has 17 residues. Germline CDR1 PRHDT, CDR2 FYEKMQ (reference sequence). DNA for the CDR3: TGTGCCAGCAGCCACGGGGACTATTCCGCGAACACCGGGGAGCTGTTTTTT. Translating gives CASSHGDYSANTGELFF. Drawing the rest from reference TRBV13 and TRBJ2-2, the complete variable domain is AAGVIQSPRHLIKEKRETATLKCYPIPRHDTVYWYQQGPGQDPQFLISFYEKMQSDKGSIPDRFSAQQFSDYHSELNMSSLELGDSALYFCASSHGDYSANTGELFFGEGSRLTVL.

The chain combines TRBV6-1 with TRBJ2-7; 9 bases are shared with TRBD2. CDR1 is MNHNS and CDR2 is SASEGT in the germline V gene. The CDR3 has 18 amino acids. Trimming took 4 bases from V and 4 from J; bases not matched to a gene: 17. The CDR3 DNA follows: TGTGCCAGCAGTGGAGGGACAGTAGGCACTAGCGGGTTATACGAGCAGTACTTC. Translated, it gives CASSGGTVGTSGLYEQYF.

The V and J genes are TRBV19 and TRBJ1-1, with 7 bases that match TRBD1. This CDR3 has 13 amino acids. The germline V gene has CDR1 LNHDA and CDR2 SQIVND (reference sequence). Trimming took 4 bases from V and 4 from J; bases not matched to a gene: 3. CDR3 amino acids: CASSNQGGTEAFF. The CDR3 nucleotides are TGTGCCAGTAGTAATCAGGGGGGCACTGAAGCTTTCTTT.

This chain joins TRBV18 and TRBJ2-7, with 9 positions matching TRBD2. Losses at the gene ends were 0 bases for V and 4 bases for J; bases not matched to a gene: 7. CDR1 KGHSH and CDR2 LQKENI come from the germline V gene. This CDR3 region has 16 residues. The CDR3 sequence: CASSPPSRREGYEQYF. The DNA of the CDR3 is TGTGCCAGCTCACCACCCTCAAGGCGGGAGGGATACGAGCAGTACTTC.

Remarks on this clone: Distinct nucleotide sequences in the sample also encode this CDR3. The chain has TRBV6-5 and TRBJ1-1; the D is unclear. Trimming took off 3 bases at V and 2 bases at J, with 7 bases between the two ends. This CDR3 region has 13 residues. In germline, CDR1 is MNHEY, CDR2 SVGAGI. The CDR3 DNA is TGTGCCAGCAGTTATAGTCGTAACACTGAAGCTTTCTTT. This sequence encodes CASSYSRNTEAFF.